This T cell receptor (beta chain) was identified in a study of blood T cell repertoires in COVID-19. Whole-study context: From T cells, B-cell-depleted T cells, or PBMCs came the material, which was cDNA or gDNA.

Original processing notes: The assay estimated nucleated cells by amplifying reference gene primers. Here immunoSEQ multiplex PCR was the method, and the copy in TCRdb shows in-frame clones only, minus some. The V and J calls and the clone size are those of that table, but D and trimming were determined from the DNA. The sample has 100,000 to 130,000 clones, around four fifths seen once. Material: peripheral blood. The receptor comes from a woman between 70 and 85 years old with acute or convalescent COVID-19.

DNA for the CDR3: TGTGCCAGCAGCTTAACAGTACGTCAGGGAATGGAGACCCAGTACTTC. Its translation: CASSLTVRQGMETQYF. The V gene is TRBV7-2, the J gene TRBJ2-5; TRBD1 might be the D (5 bases). CDR3 size: 16 residues. In germline, CDR1 is SGHTA, CDR2 FQGNSA. Between the trimmed V and J ends, which lost 2 bases and 5 bases, there was a span of 18 bases.